These 19 T cell receptor beta chains originate from one sample sequenced in a study of T cell responses to AZD1222 COVID-19 vaccine (dated by TCRdb to the early 2020s). Preparation of the library involved the immunoSEQ multiplex PCR assay. The table was pulled from immuneACCESS by TCRdb, which kept in-frame rearrangements only. Such tables lose some clones; where checked, under half of the loss comes from unresolved V genes, and the rest has no known cause. The sample table holds roughly 150,000 clones, of which around 92% were seen once. The leading ten clones occupy 1.3% to 1.5% of the sample. The meaning of the sample's time point label: baseline before first vaccination. Sequenced material: peripheral blood, taken on day 0 of AZD1222 vaccination. The receptors here all came from an adult in good health.

The rearrangement joins TRBV15 to TRBJ1-1; no firm D call. The germline gives CDR1 LNHNV, CDR2 YYDKDF (reference sequence). Trimming shortened V by 5 bases and J by 0 bases, and 13 bases separated the two germline ends. CDR3 length: 15 amino acids. CDR3 DNA: TGTGCCACCAGCGGGGAAAACTACTTGAACACTGAAGCTTTCTTT. Its protein product is CATSGENYLNTEAFF. Looking up the rest from reference TRBV15 and TRBJ1-1 gives the full variable domain: DAMVIQNPRYQVTQFGKPVTLSCSQTLNHNVMYWYQQKSSQAPKLLFHYYDKDFNNEADTPDNFQSRRPNTSFCFLDIRSPGLGDTAMYLCATSGENYLNTEAFFGQGTRLTVV.

This clone is a singleton in its sample. The rearrangement uses TRBV20-1 and TRBJ1-2; D ambiguous. The CDR3 runs 12 residues. Trimming shortened V by 3 bases and J by 0 bases, and 5 bases separated the two germline ends. The germline gives CDR1 DFQATT, CDR2 SNEGSKA (reference sequence). The CDR3 sequence is CSASGPNYGYTF. As DNA, the CDR3 is TGCAGTGCTAGTGGCCCTAACTATGGCTACACCTTC.

The rearrangement links TRBV12-3 or TRBV12-4 to TRBJ1-1; the D is unclear. This CDR3 has 13 amino acids. V gave up 8 bases and J gave up 0 bases, with 10 bases separating them. CDR3 sequence reads: CASGPTVNTEAFF. CDR3 nucleotides: TGTGCCAGCGGCCCAACAGTGAACACTGAAGCTTTCTTT.

The gene calls are TRBV4-1 and TRBJ1-1; D ambiguous. The CDR3 is 13 amino acids. The germline V and J ends were trimmed by 0 bases and 6 bases, with 8 bases remaining between them. Germline V lookup: CDR1 MGHRA, CDR2 YSYEKL. CDR3 bases: TGCGCCAGCAGCCAAGATCGCCTGGCTGAAGCTTTCTTT. It yields the protein CASSQDRLAEAFF.

The V and J genes are TRBV14 and TRBJ1-6; 9 nucleotides match TRBD1. Germline CDR1 is SGHDN and CDR2 is FVKESK. J gave up 9 bases and V 1 base, and 16 bases lay outside the gene matches. The CDR3 is 19 residues long. The CDR3 nucleotides read TGTGCCAGCAGCCAAGGACCGGGACAGGGAAGGTCCATAAGTTCACCCCTCCACTTT. Its translation is CASSQGPGQGRSISSPLHF.

The chain is built from TRBV4-2 and TRBJ1-2; D is unresolved. CDR3 length: 14 amino acids. Looked up from germline, CDR1 is LGHNA and CDR2 is YNFKEQ. V lost 1 base, J lost 2 bases, and 8 bases lay in between. In DNA form, the CDR3 reads TGTGCCAGCAGCCAAGGTAGTGTGAACTATGGCTACACCTTC. Protein: CASSQGSVNYGYTF.

The chain carries TRBV28 and TRBJ2-4; TRBD2 agrees at 16 bases. The germline V gene encodes CDR1 MDHEN and CDR2 SYDVKM. J was trimmed by 0 bases and V by 5 bases; bases with no gene match: 7. This CDR3 spans 19 amino acids. DNA of the CDR3: TGTGCCAGCAGTGCGACGGGACTAGCGGGAGGGTTAGCCAAAAACATTCAGTACTTC. Protein: CASSATGLAGGLAKNIQYF. The complete variable domain, with remaining parts taken from reference TRBV28 and TRBJ2-4, reads DVKVTQSSRYLVKRTGEKVFLECVQDMDHENMFWYRQDPGLGLRLIYFSYDVKMKEKGDIPEGYSVSREKKERFSLILESASTNQTSMYLCASSATGLAGGLAKNIQYFGAGTRLSVL.

V gene TRBV28 combines with J gene TRBJ2-7, with 7 positions matching TRBD1. Trimming cost V 5 bases and J 0 bases; bases outside gene matches: 7. Germline V gives CDR1 MDHEN, CDR2 SYDVKM. The CDR3 is made up of 15 amino acids. The CDR3 spells CASSTRQGSSYEQYF. CDR3 nucleotides: TGTGCCAGCAGTACTCGACAGGGAAGCTCCTACGAGCAGTACTTC.

The chain combines TRBV5-1 with TRBJ2-3; TRBD2 matches 11 bases. V was clipped by 5 bases and J by 1 base; unmatched bases: 6. Germline values: CDR1 SGHRS, CDR2 YFSETQ. The CDR3 covers 16 residues. The DNA for the CDR3 is TGCGCCAGCAGTTTCGCACTAGCGGGAGGCACAGATACGCAGTATTTT. The encoded protein is CASSFALAGGTDTQYF.

This chain joins TRBV11-2 and TRBJ2-2; TRBD1 agrees at 9 bases. In germline, CDR1 is SGHAT, CDR2 FQNNGV. J gave up 2 bases and V 6 bases, and 7 bases lay outside the gene matches. The CDR3 runs 16 residues. CDR3 in DNA: TGTGCCAGCAGTTATTGGACAGGGGACAACACCGGGGAGCTGTTTTTT. Translation gives CASSYWTGDNTGELFF.

J is TRBJ2-2 and V is TRBV13; possibly TRBD1 for D (5 bases). The CDR3 totals 16 residues. The V gene's germline CDR1 is PRHDT and CDR2 FYEKMQ (reference sequence). Deletions cut 5 bases from V and 4 bases from J, with 17 bases between. The CDR3 is CASSPLMGRSTGELFF. The CDR3 DNA reads TGTGCCAGCAGCCCCCTAATGGGGCGGAGCACCGGGGAGCTGTTTTTT.

V and J are TRBV6-4 and TRBJ2-1; the match to TRBD2 covers 11 bases. The CDR3 length is 15 residues. Germline CDR1 MRHNA, CDR2 SNTAGT. Unmatched junction bases numbered 3, after V lost 0 bases and J lost 8 bases. The CDR3 DNA reads TGTGCCAGCAGTGACTCCACTAGCGGGGGCGATGAGCAGTTCTTC. It specifies CASSDSTSGGDEQFF.

The chain is built from TRBV30 and TRBJ1-5; D might be TRBD1 (5 bases). V gave up 2 bases and J gave up 2 bases, with 16 bases separating them. The CDR3 loop spans 16 amino acids. Germline V CDR1 and CDR2: GTSNPN, SVGIG (reference sequence). CDR3 DNA sequence: TGTGCCTGGAGTAGAACTGTGGGGGTAGGCAATCAGCCCCAGCATTTT. This encodes CAWSRTVGVGNQPQHF.

The J gene is TRBJ2-5, the V gene TRBV27; 9 nucleotides agree with TRBD2. The CDR3 is made up of 15 amino acids. The V gene's germline CDR1 is MNHEY and CDR2 SMNVEV (reference sequence). V lost 3 bases to trimming and J lost 4 bases; unmatched junction nucleotides: 6. The CDR3 is CASSFIAGEAETQYF. CDR3 sequence (DNA): TGTGCCAGCAGTTTCATAGCGGGAGAGGCAGAGACCCAGTACTTC.

Points on this clone: A much larger clone lies a single base off, so this may be a read error. The same CDR3 is also encoded by other DNA sequences in this sample. The chain employs TRBV7-8 and TRBJ2-3; TRBD2 agrees at 8 bases. This CDR3 is built from 18 residues. V gave up 2 bases and J gave up 1 base; unmatched junction bases: 11. The germline gives CDR1 SGHVS, CDR2 FQNEAQ. The CDR3 nucleotides read TGTGCCAGCAGCTTACGACTCGCGGGGGGAGGGGGCACAGATACGCAGTATTTT. Translation: CASSLRLAGGGGTDTQYF.

The chain combines TRBV7-3 with TRBJ2-3; no clear D gene. Looked up from germline, CDR1 is SGHTA and CDR2 is FQGTGA. V was trimmed by 2 bases and J by 0 bases, leaving 9 bases between them. There are 15 residues in the CDR3. DNA of the CDR3: TGTGCCAGCAGCTTAGGTGTTAGGAGCACAGATACGCAGTATTTT. Its translation is CASSLGVRSTDTQYF.

This clone was recorded once. The CDR3 loop reads CSARDRGEAFF. CDR3 DNA sequence: TGCAGTGCTAGAGATCGGGGTGAAGCTTTCTTT. The genes are TRBV20-1 and TRBJ1-1; no clear D gene. Germline lookup yields CDR1 DFQATT and CDR2 SNEGSKA (reference sequence). CDR3 length equals 11 residues. V was cut by 0 bases and J by 7 bases, with 6 bases left in between.

This chain links TRBV3-1 (or the pseudogene TRBV3-2) with TRBJ1-3, with TRBD1 as a possible D gene (5 bases). V was cut by 1 base and J by 2 bases, with 21 bases left in between. Per the germline V gene, CDR1 is LGHDT and CDR2 is YNNKEL (reference sequence). The CDR3 covers 19 residues. The CDR3, as DNA: TGTGCCAGCAGCCAAGTGTACCTGGGGCGGGGAATAGCTGGAAACACCATATATTTT. Translated, it gives CASSQVYLGRGIAGNTIYF.

This chain joins TRBV7-8 and TRBJ1-2, with no clear D. V gave up 0 bases and J gave up 1 base, with 9 bases separating them. Germline V lookup: CDR1 SGHVS, CDR2 FQNEAQ. The CDR3 spans 15 residues. The CDR3 loop is CASSLARGYNYGYTF. The CDR3, as DNA: TGTGCCAGCAGCTTAGCGCGGGGTTATAACTATGGCTACACCTTC.